This T cell receptor (beta chain) was recorded in a study of blood T cells in healthy people across ages (dated by TCRdb to between 2015 and 2016). At the level of the whole study: In model experiments, template switching captured about one uniquely barcoded TCR beta cDNA molecule for every two T cells. Age-related changes in TCR beta repertoire diversity were measured in the study by deep sequencing normalized with unique cDNA molecular identifiers. The donors were divided into four age groups: young (average around 15 years), middle-aged (around 37), aged (around 59) and long-lived (nearly 85). Donors of different ages were randomly distributed across sequencing lanes to avoid experimental bias. Using the same blood draw, the study looked at two additional independent replicas of 1 million unique cDNA reads for two donors, one aged 18 to 30 and the other aged 80 or older.

Regarding this clonotype: This receptor's antigen is unknown. Base qualities are not recorded, but no much larger clone differs from it by a single base.

The full study reports these points: Compared with the aged group, the long-lived group had more naive CD4+ T cells, fewer expanded clones and increased TCR diversity, a pattern suggesting age selection. Observed TCR beta diversity correlated strongly with the percentage of naive T cells measured by flow cytometry. Since profiling was done on bulk unsorted PBMCs, naive and antigen-experienced compartments could not be conclusively compared. Observed TCR beta diversity per million T cells fell roughly linearly with age, and a significant reduction was already apparent by age roughly 40. Donor CMV infection status was unknown, potentially confounding age-related changes in expanded clonotypes. Estimates of total diversity based on one million sequenced T cells were considered lower bounds and underestimates.

CDR1 and CDR2, looked up from the germline V gene, are MNHNS and SASEGT. V loses 2 bases of germline sequence and J loses 12 bases, and the interval between the two ends is 17 bases. Its CDR3 holds 14 amino acids, cysteine through phenylalanine. CDR3 DNA is the only sequence kept; it has 42 bases, read in frame from the first base. The method was 5' RACE. TCRdb records Illumina HiSeq 2500 as the sequencer. A second PCR of about 6 to 11 cycles was performed with a sample-barcoded 5' primer and a J-beta primer mix. A template-switch 5' adaptor carrying 12 random nucleotides introduced a unique molecular identifier onto each TCR beta cDNA molecule. Each sample yielded at least 3 million CDR3-containing paired-end reads. The Mint cDNA synthesis kit, primed by a TRBC-specific oligonucleotide, was used to synthesize first-strand cDNA from all RNA. Following uracil-DNA glycosylase treatment, a first 18-cycle PCR with universal primers M1SS and BC2_uni_R was performed on all cDNA. Turning to the authors' computational methods: Normalization of each sample was performed by random selection of 1 million high-quality reads, each carrying a distinct molecular identifier. Instead of being binned into consensus sequences, reads with shared molecular identifiers were discarded. CDR3 identification, clonotype clustering and error correction used MiTCR with a Q25 quality threshold and the strictest error-elimination algorithm. A nonparametric unseen species model using Euler transformation provided a lower-bound estimate of total TCR beta diversity. The public sequencing data were trimmed at Q25 with fastp and processed into clonotypes with MiXCR by TCRdb, which kept only in-frame beta chains. CDR3 protein duplicates are merged, each entry listing the most common genes and DNA. It is TCRdb's table, rather than the study itself, that gives the V and J calls and clone size. For this sample the table gives about 1 million distinct CDR3 sequences, of which under 55% were detected only once. The ten most abundant clones make up approximately 20% of the sample.

Systemically healthy Caucasian individuals from Russia, approximately 39 in total and aged about 6 to 100 years, were included as donors. Each donor gave 8 to 10 milliliters of peripheral blood, collected into EDTA-treated Vacutainer tubes. Ficoll-Paque density-gradient centrifugation was used to isolate PBMCs, with at least 6 million per sample. Trizol reagent was used to extract total RNA from the PBMCs, yielding at least 6 micrograms per sample. The percentages of naive CD45RAhigh/CD27high T cells were determined by flow cytometry on a PBMC aliquot from every donor. The chain links TRBV6-1 with TRBJ2-1; matching of 5 bases hints at TRBD2 as the D gene. The TCR sequence derives from a woman in her fifties or sixties in good health. The material sequenced was blood. The CDR3: CASSETASRGRQFF. Read as DNA, the sequence is TGTGCCAGCAGTGAAACGGCCTCTCGAGGGCGGCAGTTCTTC.